Listed here is a single T cell receptor (beta chain). Its antigen is as yet unknown. The record originates from a study of OX40 agonist ivuxolimab in advanced cancers. Study overall: Participants could have had prior anti-PD-1, anti-PD-L1 or anti-CTLA-4 therapy, and more than 35% had some. Findings and caveats of the study: On average, CD8+ T cells had more expanded clones than CD4+.

The CDR3 spans 11 residues. The V end lost 3 bases, the J end lost 5 bases, and 4 bases lay between the germline ends. Germline assignment: CDR1 DFQATT and CDR2 SNEGSKA (reference sequence). Produced via immunoSEQ multiplex PCR; TCRdb's table is partial and in-frame only. The table has 53,000 or so clones, around nine tenths seen once; the top ten hold around 1.5%. The TCR comes from an adult with an advanced solid tumor such as melanoma, head and neck, liver or kidney cancer. Sequencing was performed on CD4+ or CD8+ T cells sorted from blood, taken in a trial of the OX40 agonist ivuxolimab. The rearrangement links TRBV20-1 to TRBJ1-4; D unresolved. The CDR3 is CSARVNEKLFF. CDR3 nucleotide sequence: TGCAGTGCTAGGGTAAATGAAAAACTGTTTTTT.